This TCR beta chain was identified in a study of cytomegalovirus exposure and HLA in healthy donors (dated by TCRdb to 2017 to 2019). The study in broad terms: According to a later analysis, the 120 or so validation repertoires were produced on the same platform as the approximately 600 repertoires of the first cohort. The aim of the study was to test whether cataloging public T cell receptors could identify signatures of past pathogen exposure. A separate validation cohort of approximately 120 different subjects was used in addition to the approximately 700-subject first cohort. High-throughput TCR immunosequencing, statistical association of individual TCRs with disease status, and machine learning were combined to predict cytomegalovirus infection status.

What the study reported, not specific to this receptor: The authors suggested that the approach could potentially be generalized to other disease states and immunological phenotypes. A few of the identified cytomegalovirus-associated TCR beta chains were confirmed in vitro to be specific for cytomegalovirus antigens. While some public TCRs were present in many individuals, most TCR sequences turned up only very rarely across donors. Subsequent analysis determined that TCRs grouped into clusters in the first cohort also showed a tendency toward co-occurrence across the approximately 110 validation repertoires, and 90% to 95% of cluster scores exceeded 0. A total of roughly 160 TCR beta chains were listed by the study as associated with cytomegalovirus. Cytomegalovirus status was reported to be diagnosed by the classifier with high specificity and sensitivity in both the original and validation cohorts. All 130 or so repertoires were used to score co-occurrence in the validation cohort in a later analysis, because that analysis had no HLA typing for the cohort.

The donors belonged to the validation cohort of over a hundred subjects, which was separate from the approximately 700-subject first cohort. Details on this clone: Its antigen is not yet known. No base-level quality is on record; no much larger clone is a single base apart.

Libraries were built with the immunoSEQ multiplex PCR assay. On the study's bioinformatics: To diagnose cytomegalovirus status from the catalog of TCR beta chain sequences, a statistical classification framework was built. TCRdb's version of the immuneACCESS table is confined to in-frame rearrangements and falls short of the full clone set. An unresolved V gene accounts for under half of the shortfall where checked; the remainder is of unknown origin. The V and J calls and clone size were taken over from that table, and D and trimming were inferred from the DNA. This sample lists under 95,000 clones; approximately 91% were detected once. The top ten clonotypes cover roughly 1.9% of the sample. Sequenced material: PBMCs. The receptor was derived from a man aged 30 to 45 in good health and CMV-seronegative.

The nucleotide sequence is TGTGATCTCGCGGACAGGGGACCGAACACCGGGGAGCTGTTTTTT. Translated, this is CDLADRGPNTGELFF. The chain links TRBV19 with TRBJ2-2; TRBD1 matches 9 bases in the middle. CDR1 and CDR2 are drawn from the germline V gene (reference sequence): LNHDA, SQIVND. The CDR3 spans 15 residues, from the cysteine through the phenylalanine. Solely the CDR3 DNA is kept, with 45 bases framed from the first base. With the portions outside the CDR3 filled from the reference TRBV19 and TRBJ2-2 genes, the complete variable region becomes DGGITQSPKYLFRKEGQNVTLSCEQNLNHDAMYWYRQDPGQGLRLIYYSQIVNDFQKGDIAEGYSVSREKKESFPLTVTSAQKNPTAFYLCDLADRGPNTGELFFGEGSRLTVL.